Presented here are 14 T cell receptor beta chains from one specimen sequenced in a study of shared clonotypes between healthy human individuals. Profiling relied on immunoSEQ multiplex PCR, and the TCRdb table lists in-frame clones only, not all of them. The sample carries a few million clones, over 90% recorded once. The sample consisted of naive CD4+ T cells from PBMCs. The sample's subset: CD45RA+ positively selected. Receptor source: a man aged 18 to 30 in good health. Some clones in this sample may be carry-over from other donors' samples.

The CDR3 region is CASSPPDSYTEAFF. DNA for the CDR3: TGTGCCAGCTCACCTCCTGACAGCTACACTGAAGCTTTCTTT. This chain uses TRBV18 with TRBJ1-1; possible D gene TRBD1, 5 bases. The CDR3 has 14 amino acids. Deletions cut 3 bases from V and 3 bases from J, with 11 bases between. CDR1 and CDR2 from the germline V gene are KGHSH and LQKENI. The whole variable domain, remainder taken from reference TRBV18 and TRBJ1-1, is NAGVMQNPRHLVRRRGQEARLRCSPMKGHSHVYWYRQLPEEGLKFMVYLQKENIIDESGMPKERFSAEFPKEGPSILRIQQVVRGDSAAYFCASSPPDSYTEAFFGQGTRLTVV.

This clone appeared once. The chain carries TRBV5-1 and TRBJ1-1; 12 nucleotides align to TRBD1. Germline V gene data show CDR1 as SGHRS and CDR2 as YFSETQ. V gave up 3 bases and J gave up 3 bases; unmatched junction bases: 6. The CDR3 has 16 residues. CDR3 amino acids: CASSYRDRGHDTEAFF. CDR3 bases: TGCGCCAGCAGCTACCGGGACAGGGGGCATGACACTGAAGCTTTCTTT.

CDR3 in DNA: TGTGCCAGCAAGCCGAGTGGGAATCGAGGAGTCGAGCAGTACTTC. Protein sequence: CASKPSGNRGVEQYF. The chain combines TRBV28 with TRBJ2-7; no reliable D call. The length of the CDR3 is 15 residues. Germline CDR1 MDHEN, CDR2 SYDVKM. Trimming cost V 7 bases and J 6 bases, with 22 bases left between them.

The V call is TRBV2, the J call TRBJ1-1, with no clear D. This CDR3 region has 12 residues. CDR1 is SNHLY, CDR2 FYNNEI, per germline. V lost 4 bases and J 1 base, leaving 4 bases between the germline ends. The chain's CDR3 is CASSAQNTEAFF. The DNA for the CDR3 is TGTGCCAGCAGTGCACAGAACACTGAAGCTTTCTTT.

V usage is TRBV27 and J usage is TRBJ1-2, with 8 bases aligning to TRBD1. The germline V gene encodes CDR1 MNHEY and CDR2 SMNVEV (reference sequence). This CDR3 has 14 amino acids. V was clipped by 10 bases and J by 4 bases; unmatched bases: 11. CDR3 nucleotides: TGTGCCACCATGCCAGGGGGCGGAGGCTATGGCTACACCTTC. Translation gives CATMPGGGGYGYTF.

The CDR3 spells CASSHRGEYGYTF. CDR3 DNA: TGTGCCAGCAGCCACAGGGGCGAGTATGGCTACACCTTC. The rearrangement uses TRBV11-1 and TRBJ1-2; 7 bases are a match to TRBD1. The CDR3 extends over 13 amino acids. The V gene's germline CDR1 is SGHAT and CDR2 FQDESV (reference sequence). V trimming: 5 bases; J trimming: 5 bases; junction bases outside the gene matches: 5.

The chain is built from TRBV5-1 and TRBJ2-2; maybe TRBD2 (6 bases). CDR1 is SGHRS and CDR2 is YFSETQ in the germline V gene. The CDR3 is 16 residues long. With 4 bases removed from V and 5 bases from J, the gap between germline ends came to 18 bases. CDR3 DNA sequence: TGCGCCAGCAGCGCGACGGGGGTTGATTGGACCGGGGAGCTGTTTTTT. As protein: CASSATGVDWTGELFF.

V is TRBV5-3 and J is TRBJ2-5; D might be TRBD1 or TRBD2, each matching 5 bases. TRBV5-3 is an ORF; its function is uncertain. CDR3 length: 15 amino acids. Trimming removed 0 bases at V and 1 base at J, with 10 bases between. The CDR3 is CARSLAEGTQETQYF. The CDR3 DNA sequence: TGTGCCAGAAGCTTGGCCGAGGGGACCCAAGAGACCCAGTACTTC.

The chain links TRBV6-6 to TRBJ1-1; possibly TRBD1 for D (6 bases). This CDR3 has 14 residues. V was trimmed by 4 bases and J by 0 bases, leaving 9 bases between them. The germline gives CDR1 MNHNY, CDR2 SVGAGI (reference sequence). This chain's CDR3 is CASSSQGVNTEAFF. The DNA of the CDR3 is TGTGCCAGCAGTTCACAGGGAGTGAACACTGAAGCTTTCTTT.

V and J are TRBV19 and TRBJ1-1, with D possibly being TRBD1 (6 bases). Germline V gene data show CDR1 as LNHDA and CDR2 as SQIVND (reference sequence). V was trimmed by 10 bases and J by 4 bases, leaving 16 bases between them. The CDR3 has 13 residues. The CDR3 coding sequence is TGTGCCACTAAGGGACAAAGGGGCACTGAAGCTTTCTTT. Residues: CATKGQRGTEAFF.

The V call is TRBV27, the J call TRBJ2-7; 8 bases line up with TRBD1. This CDR3 is built from 15 residues. The V gene end was trimmed by 3 bases and the J gene end by 2 bases; junction bases not matched to a gene: 6. Germline V gene data show CDR1 as MNHEY and CDR2 as SMNVEV (reference sequence). The CDR3 bases are TGTGCCAGCAGTTTCGCGGCAGGGGGCGCCTACGAGCAGTACTTC. Translation gives CASSFAAGGAYEQYF.

V gene TRBV27 combines with J gene TRBJ1-5; D is undetermined. From germline, CDR1 is MNHEY and CDR2 SMNVEV (reference sequence). This CDR3 contains 13 residues. Trimming took off 2 bases at V and 5 bases at J, with 7 bases between the two ends. CDR3 sequence (DNA): TGTGCCAGCAGTTTAAGGCCGTATCAGCCCCAGCATTTT. Translating it yields CASSLRPYQPQHF.

A few counts support this clone. The V gene is TRBV7-2, the J gene TRBJ2-3; a weak D match, TRBD2 (6 bases). The CDR3 has 14 residues. CDR1 and CDR2 (germline): SGHTA, FQGNSA. The V end lost 5 bases, the J end lost 4 bases, and 13 bases lay between the germline ends. The CDR3 nucleotides are TGTGCCAGCAGCCGCTCCAGGGACTCAGATACGCAGTATTTT. It specifies CASSRSRDSDTQYF.

CDR3 sequence reads: CASTEGSSVRGGELFF. The CDR3 nucleotides read TGTGCCAGCACCGAGGGGTCTAGCGTCCGGGGCGGGGAGCTGTTTTTT. This chain uses TRBV6-6 with TRBJ2-2, with D perhaps matching TRBD2 (6 bases). V was clipped by 7 bases and J by 7 bases, with 22 bases between them. This CDR3 is 16 amino acids long. Germline V lookup: CDR1 MNHNY, CDR2 SVGAGI (reference sequence).